The source of this T cell receptor (beta chain) is a study of T-cell memory formation after mild COVID-19. Study-wide background: Largely donor-specific TCR clusters were found.

Notes on the study in general: Researchers could not confirm that second-wave clones peaking on day 37 targeted SARS-CoV-2.

In TCRdb, the 5' RACE reads were re-called with MiXCR into one record per CDR3 protein. The sample lists approximately 98,000 distinct CDR3 sequences, roughly a sixth seen once, with roughly 5.5% in the top ten. The CDR3 runs to 11 residues. Germline CDR1 reads DFQATT; CDR2 reads SNEGSKA (reference sequence). V was shortened by 1 base and J by 7 bases, with 5 bases between the two germline ends. Remarks on this clonotype: Its target is not known.

This TCR came from a man in his late teens or twenties who had mild COVID-19 (a few samples of this study predate the infection). Cell type and time point are not known. The sample comprised PBMCs or a T cell subset sorted from them (not recorded which). The chain links TRBV20-1 to TRBJ2-1; D is uncertain. DNA for the CDR3: TGCAGTGCTAGAGTGCGGAATGAGCAGTTCTTC. It translates to CSARVRNEQFF.